This T cell receptor (beta chain) was identified in a study of cytomegalovirus exposure and HLA in healthy donors. Study results and limitations: Associated with cytomegalovirus, according to the listing, were approximately 160 TCR beta chains. CMV antigen specificity of a few CMV-associated chains was confirmed in vitro.

Per the germline V gene, CDR1 is LNHDA and CDR2 is SQIVND (reference sequence). The CDR3 has 14 amino acids. V was pared by 5 bases and J by 6 bases, with 17 bases between. This table comes from immunoSEQ multiplex PCR, and its TCRdb copy is limited to in-frame clones, with some not included. The sample contains 45,000 to 70,000 clones, 85% to 95% of which appear only once. As for this clone: Its antigen is unidentified.

The V call is TRBV19, the J call TRBJ2-7; the D gene is possibly TRBD2 (5 bases). This TCR was sampled from a woman younger than 35 in good health and CMV-seronegative. The sequencing sample was made of PBMCs. The CDR3 sequence is CASSPPGFRSEQYF. Written as DNA, the CDR3 is TGTGCCAGTAGTCCCCCGGGATTCCGCTCCGAGCAGTACTTC.